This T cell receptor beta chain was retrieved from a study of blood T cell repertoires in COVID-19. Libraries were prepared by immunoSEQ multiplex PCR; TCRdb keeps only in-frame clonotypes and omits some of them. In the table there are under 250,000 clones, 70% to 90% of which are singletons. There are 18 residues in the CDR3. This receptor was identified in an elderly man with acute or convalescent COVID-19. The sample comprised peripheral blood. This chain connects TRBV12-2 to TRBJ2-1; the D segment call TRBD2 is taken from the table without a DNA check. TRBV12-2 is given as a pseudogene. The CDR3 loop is CASRLGRLRENSYNEQFF. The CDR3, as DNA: TGTGCAAGTCGCTTAGGTCGCTTAAGGGAGAATTCCTACAATGAGCAGTTCTTC.